Presented here are 10 T cell receptor beta chains from one specimen sequenced in a study of Ad26.COV2.S vaccination and SARS-CoV-2 variants. Treatment described: around 19 received Ad26.COV2.S at low or high dose, single or two shots; several received placebo; per-sample allocation not given. It was on day 63 after the first vaccine or placebo injection that samples were taken. This table comes from immunoSEQ multiplex PCR, and its TCRdb copy is limited to in-frame clones, with some not included. The repertoire has about 400,000 clones, 75% to 90% of them found once; the top ten carry approximately 1.9%. Material: peripheral blood, obtained in a trial of Ad26.COV2.S vaccine versus placebo. The receptor set was obtained from a person between 18 and 65 years old who received the Ad26.COV2.S COVID-19 vaccine or a placebo.

This clone was detected many times. The chain recombines TRBV9 with TRBJ1-2; D uncertain. V was clipped by 4 bases and J by 3 bases, with 16 bases between them. The CDR3 contains 15 residues. CDR1 SGDLS and CDR2 YYNGEE come from the germline V gene. The CDR3 coding sequence is TGTGCCAGCAGCCCTAGAAGAGGGTTGGACTATGGCTACACCTTC. As protein: CASSPRRGLDYGYTF.

The chain is built from TRBV7-8 and TRBJ1-2; the D gene is possibly TRBD1 (6 bases). The CDR3 loop spans 20 amino acids. Trimming left V 2 bases short and J 3 bases short, with 28 bases between. The V gene's germline CDR1 is SGHVS and CDR2 FQNEAQ. In nucleotides, the CDR3 is TGTGCCAGCAGCTTATCACCCCCCCCAGGTTGGGACACATCATACTATGGCTACACCTTC. This encodes CASSLSPPPGWDTSYYGYTF.

The rearrangement uses TRBV9 and TRBJ2-3; no clear D gene. Germline CDR1 SGDLS, CDR2 YYNGEE. The CDR3 covers 14 residues. Deletions cut 0 bases from V and 4 bases from J, with 9 bases between. This chain's CDR3 is CASSVGAPPDTQYF. The CDR3 region has the DNA TGTGCCAGCAGCGTAGGGGCACCACCAGATACGCAGTATTTT.

The chain has TRBV7-3 and TRBJ2-7; 9 bases match TRBD1. The CDR3 spans 13 residues. CDR1 SGHTA and CDR2 FQGTGA come from the germline V gene. J lost 6 bases, V lost 5 bases, and 5 bases had no gene match. CDR3 residues: CASSRDRVSEQYF. The CDR3 DNA is TGTGCCAGCAGCCGGGACAGGGTTAGCGAGCAGTACTTC.

V usage is TRBV7-2 and J usage is TRBJ2-3; D is perhaps TRBD2 (7 bases). Germline CDR1 and CDR2: SGHTA and FQGNSA. V gave up 2 bases and J gave up 4 bases, with 16 bases separating them. The CDR3 contains 16 residues. CDR3 loop: CASSLKGEGLADTQYF. In DNA form, the CDR3 reads TGTGCCAGCAGCTTAAAGGGGGAGGGGCTAGCAGATACGCAGTATTTT.

V is TRBV27 and J is TRBJ2-5; perhaps TRBD1 as D (6 bases). Deletions cut 5 bases from V and 2 bases from J, with 9 bases between. CDR3 length: 13 residues. CDR1 and CDR2 (germline): MNHEY, SMNVEV (reference sequence). CDR3 sequence: CASSNRVQETQYF. For the CDR3, the DNA is TGTGCCAGCAGTAACAGGGTTCAAGAGACCCAGTACTTC.

This CDR3 reads CASSYSRTGGSPLHF. The CDR3 DNA reads TGTGCCAGCAGTTACTCGCGGACAGGTGGATCACCCCTCCACTTT. The chain recombines TRBV6-5 with TRBJ1-6, with TRBD1 identical over 7 bases. This CDR3 is built from 15 residues. Looked up from germline, CDR1 is MNHEY and CDR2 is SVGAGI. The V segment lost 0 bases and the J segment 10 bases; nucleotides outside the gene matches: 6.

The CDR3 DNA reads as TGTGCCAGCAGCTTTAGCGGGAAAAATGAGCAGTTCTTC. Protein: CASSFSGKNEQFF. The V gene is TRBV5-4, the J gene TRBJ2-1, with TRBD2 matching 8 bases. From germline, CDR1 is SGHNT and CDR2 YYREEE (reference sequence). The CDR3 loop spans 13 amino acids. J lost 7 bases, V lost 2 bases, and 2 bases had no gene match.

The chain carries TRBV7-9 and TRBJ2-1; 11 bases map to TRBD1. In germline, CDR1 is SEHNR, CDR2 FQNEAQ (reference sequence). The CDR3 consists of 16 residues. V lost 4 bases and J lost 8; bases outside the gene matches: 10. The CDR3 protein is CASSSEGGTGGHEQFF. The CDR3 DNA reads as TGTGCCAGCAGCTCCGAGGGTGGGACAGGGGGACATGAGCAGTTCTTC.

Turning to this clone: Relative to the germline gene, one junction end is altered; a read error may explain this. This rearrangement joins TRBV4-1 to TRBJ1-1; D unclear. The CDR3 spans 14 residues. Germline-derived CDR1 and CDR2 are MGHRA and YSYEKL. The CDR3 sequence is CASSQRAASPEAFF. In nucleotides, the CDR3 is TGCGCCAGCAGCCAACGGGCAGCCTCACCTGAGGCTTTCTTT.